Many counts were recorded for the clone carrying this T cell receptor (beta chain). The junction differs from germline at one of its ends, possibly a read error. The CDR3 consists of 13 residues. The germline V gene has CDR1 MNHEY and CDR2 SMNVEV (reference sequence). TCRdb passed the RT-PCR reads through MiXCR, listing each CDR3 protein once. This table has about 700,000 distinct CDR3 sequences, approximately 15% appearing once. The rearrangement links TRBV27 to TRBJ2-7; tentatively, D is TRBD2 (5 bases). The sequenced sample consisted of memory CD4+ T cells from blood. The TCR was taken from a female donor in good health, serving as a healthy control. In DNA, the CDR3 is TGCGCCAGCAGCCCGACGGGGTCCTACGAGCAGTACTTC. Translation gives CASSPTGSYEQYF.